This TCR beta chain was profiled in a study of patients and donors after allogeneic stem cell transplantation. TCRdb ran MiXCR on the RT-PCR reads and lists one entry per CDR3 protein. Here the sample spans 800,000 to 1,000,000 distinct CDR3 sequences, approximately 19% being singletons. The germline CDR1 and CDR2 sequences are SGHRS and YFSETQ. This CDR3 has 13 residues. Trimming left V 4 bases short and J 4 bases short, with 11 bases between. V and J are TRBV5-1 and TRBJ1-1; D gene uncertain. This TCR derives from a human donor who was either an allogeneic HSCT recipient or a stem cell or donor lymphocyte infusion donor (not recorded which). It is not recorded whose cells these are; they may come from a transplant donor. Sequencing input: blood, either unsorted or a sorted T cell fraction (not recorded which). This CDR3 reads CASSTWTATEAFF. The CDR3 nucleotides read TGCGCCAGCAGCACTTGGACTGCCACTGAAGCTTTCTTT.